Each of the 18 T cell receptor beta chains below was sequenced from the same sample in a study of blood T cell repertoires in COVID-19. Clones were sequenced by immunoSEQ multiplex PCR, and TCRdb holds only the in-frame ones, with some missing. The sample includes about 130,000 clones, 60% to 80% of them seen just once. Specimen: peripheral blood. The receptors stem from a man in his sixties with acute or convalescent COVID-19.

The CDR3 bases are TGTGCCAGCAGTGTTGGGGGCCTAGGGGACTATGGCTACACCTTC. Its protein product is CASSVGGLGDYGYTF. The chain uses TRBV2 and TRBJ1-2, with a tentative D call TRBD1 (6 bases). The V end was cut by 4 bases, the J end by 3 bases, with 15 bases between. The CDR3 contains 15 residues. Germline V lookup: CDR1 SNHLY, CDR2 FYNNEI. The full variable domain, rest sourced from reference TRBV2 and TRBJ1-2, is EPEVTQTPSHQVTQMGQEVILRCVPISNHLYFYWYRQILGQKVEFLVSFYNNEISEKSEIFDDQFSVERPDGSNFTLKIRSTKLEDSAMYFCASSVGGLGDYGYTFGSGTRLTVV.

The chain recombines TRBV3-1 (or the pseudogene TRBV3-2) with TRBJ2-6; D remains unclear. The CDR3 totals 14 residues. In germline, CDR1 is LGHDT, CDR2 YNNKEL (reference sequence). Deletions cut 4 bases from V and 2 bases from J, with 6 bases between. CDR3 sequence (DNA): TGTGCCAGCAGCCGTCTAACTGGGGCCAACGTCCTGACTTTC. Its protein product is CASSRLTGANVLTF.

The genes are TRBV6-6 and TRBJ1-1; D ambiguous. The germline V gene has CDR1 MNHNY and CDR2 SVGAGI (reference sequence). V dropped 10 bases and J dropped 0 bases, with 9 bases sitting between them. The CDR3 covers 12 residues. CDR3 residues: CATISLNTEAFF. In DNA form, the CDR3 reads TGTGCCACCATCAGTTTGAACACTGAAGCTTTCTTT.

The chain has TRBV11-2 and TRBJ1-1; 8 positions match TRBD1. Trimming at V came to 6 bases and at J to 8 bases, leaving 8 bases not matched to a gene. Germline assignment: CDR1 SGHAT and CDR2 FQNNGV. The CDR3 totals 13 residues. The CDR3 reads CASSSGAGGEAFF. CDR3 nucleotide sequence: TGTGCCAGCAGTTCCGGGGCAGGGGGCGAAGCTTTCTTT.

For the CDR3, the DNA is TGTGCCAGCAGCGAAACAGGGGGGAATGAAAAACTGTTTTTT. Amino acid sequence: CASSETGGNEKLFF. V gene TRBV7-3 combines with J gene TRBJ1-4, with 8 nucleotides matching TRBD1. V lost 5 bases and J lost 5; bases outside the gene matches: 4. The CDR3 covers 14 residues. The germline CDR1 and CDR2 sequences are SGHTA and FQGTGA.

This clone appeared a few times. The V call is TRBV10-3, the J call TRBJ2-7; 10 positions agree with TRBD2. Germline CDR1 reads ENHRY; CDR2 reads SYGVKD. J was trimmed by 5 bases and V by 2 bases; bases with no gene match: 3. CDR3 length: 14 residues. In DNA form, the CDR3 reads TGTGCCATCAGTGAGCGGCTAGCGGGAGACGAGCAGTACTTC. Protein product: CAISERLAGDEQYF.

The chain employs TRBV4-2 and TRBJ1-1, with TRBD1 matching 10 bases. Germline loops: CDR1 LGHNA, CDR2 YNFKEQ. V shed 5 bases and J 5 bases; nucleotides not matched to a gene: 11. CDR3 length: 16 residues. CDR3 sequence: CASSVSYGTGVTEAFF. The CDR3 DNA sequence: TGTGCCAGCAGCGTAAGTTATGGGACAGGGGTAACTGAAGCTTTCTTT.

J is TRBJ1-2 and V is TRBV30, with a weak D call TRBD1 (5 bases). The length of the CDR3 is 13 residues. With 3 bases removed from V and 10 bases from J, the gap between germline ends came to 18 bases. CDR1 and CDR2 from the germline V gene are GTSNPN and SVGIG (reference sequence). The CDR3 DNA reads as TGTGCCTGGAGGATTTCCGGGACTCCGAACTACACCTTC. Its protein is CAWRISGTPNYTF.

This clone has a handful of counts. V gene TRBV3-1 (or the pseudogene TRBV3-2) combines with J gene TRBJ2-1, with a possible D match to TRBD2 (6 bases). Germline V gene data show CDR1 as LGHDT and CDR2 as YNNKEL (reference sequence). The germline V and J ends were trimmed by 7 bases and 3 bases, with 13 bases remaining between them. The CDR3 sequence is 14 residues long. For the CDR3, the DNA is TGTGCCAGCACCCGGCGGGGCCTCTACAATGAGCAGTTCTTC. Its translation is CASTRRGLYNEQFF.

The genes are TRBV2 and TRBJ1-1, with TRBD1 as a possible D gene (5 bases). CDR3 length equals 14 residues. Trimming removed 3 bases from V and 6 bases from J, with 14 bases in between. Germline values: CDR1 SNHLY, CDR2 FYNNEI. The CDR3 DNA reads TGTGCCAGCAGTGAGCAGGGAATAGGGGCTGAAGCTTTCTTT. Translation: CASSEQGIGAEAFF.

This chain joins TRBV30 and TRBJ2-3; TRBD2 aligns across 12 bases. J gave up 7 bases and V 2 bases, and 4 bases lay outside the gene matches. The CDR3 is made up of 14 amino acids. Per the germline V gene, CDR1 is GTSNPN and CDR2 is SVGIG (reference sequence). In nucleotides, the CDR3 is TGTGCCTGGAGTATGACTAGCGGGAGTTATACGCAGTATTTT. It specifies CAWSMTSGSYTQYF. Supplemented by reference TRBV30 and TRBJ2-3, the full variable domain reads SQTIHQWPATLVQPVGSPLSLECTVEGTSNPNLYWYRQAAGRGLQLLFYSVGIGQISSEVPQNLSASRPQDRQFILSSKKLLLSDSGFYLCAWSMTSGSYTQYFGPGTRLTVL.

CDR3 loop: CASREELAGSYNEQFF. Written as DNA, the CDR3 is TGTGCCAGCAGGGAGGAGCTAGCGGGATCCTACAATGAGCAGTTCTTC. The gene calls are TRBV2 and TRBJ2-1; 9 nucleotides agree with TRBD2. V dropped 6 bases and J dropped 1; count of bases not matched to a gene: 7. The CDR3 has 16 residues. Germline CDR1 reads SNHLY; CDR2 reads FYNNEI.

The genes are TRBV7-3 and TRBJ2-2; D might be TRBD2 (6 bases). The germline V and J ends were trimmed by 0 bases and 5 bases, with 19 bases remaining between them. Germline V lookup: CDR1 SGHTA, CDR2 FQGTGA. The CDR3 spans 18 residues. CDR3 DNA: TGTGCCAGCAGCTTAACGTCGAGTGGAGGGATAGGTACCGGGGAGCTGTTTTTT. Encoded protein: CASSLTSSGGIGTGELFF.

V usage is TRBV7-3 and J usage is TRBJ2-1; TRBD2 matches at 13 bases. J was trimmed by 5 bases and V by 6 bases; bases with no gene match: 10. The CDR3 loop spans 17 amino acids. Per the germline V gene, CDR1 is SGHTA and CDR2 is FQGTGA. CDR3 nucleotide sequence: TGTGCCAGCAGGGGTCCGGGACTAGCGGGATACCACAATGAGCAGTTCTTC. Translated: CASRGPGLAGYHNEQFF.

This clone was observed a single time. The rearrangement uses TRBV3-1 (or the pseudogene TRBV3-2) and TRBJ1-6; TRBD1 matches at 8 bases. This CDR3 has 14 residues. Germline V gene data show CDR1 as LGHDT and CDR2 as YNNKEL (reference sequence). V shed 1 base and J 7 bases; nucleotides not matched to a gene: 0. The CDR3 nucleotides read TGTGCCAGCAGCCAAGGGGACAGGAATTCACCCCTCCACTTT. Protein sequence: CASSQGDRNSPLHF.

CDR3 DNA sequence: TGCAGCGTTGACCTTGGGAGGGGACTCAGTTACGAGCAGTACTTC. As protein: CSVDLGRGLSYEQYF. The chain joins TRBV29-1 to TRBJ2-7, with TRBD2 identical over 7 bases. This CDR3 region has 15 residues. Germline V gene sequence: CDR1 SQVTM, CDR2 ANQGSEA. V shed 3 bases, J shed 4 bases, and the junction held 12 bases outside the gene matches.

This clone appeared a few times. The chain joins TRBV18 to TRBJ1-2, with 8 bases matching TRBD1. Germline V lookup: CDR1 KGHSH, CDR2 LQKENI. The V and J ends lost 2 bases and 4 bases, in that order; junction bases with no gene match: 6. There are 15 residues in the CDR3. The CDR3 sequence is CASSPMDRVTYGYTF. In DNA, the CDR3 is TGTGCCAGCTCACCAATGGACAGGGTAACCTATGGCTACACCTTC.

The chain recombines TRBV3-1 (or the pseudogene TRBV3-2) with TRBJ1-2; 8 positions agree with TRBD1. Trimming at V came to 4 bases and at J to 7 bases, leaving 2 bases not matched to a gene. The CDR3 extends over 12 amino acids. Germline CDR1 is LGHDT and CDR2 is YNNKEL (reference sequence). The CDR3 nucleotides are TGTGCCAGCAGCCCTGGACAGGGTGGCTACACCTTC. Translating gives CASSPGQGGYTF.